One and the same sample provided the 12 T cell receptor beta chains below, sequenced in a study of shared clonotypes between healthy human individuals. Measured with immunoSEQ multiplex PCR; TCRdb has only the in-frame clones, and not every one. The sample records more than 1,200,000 clones, approximately 98.5% being singletons. Sequences were obtained from naive CD4+ T cells sorted from blood. The sample's subset: CD45RA+ positively selected. The receptors were sampled from a man aged 30 to 39 in good health.

This CDR3 is CASSLPGANNEKLFF. CDR3 sequence (DNA): TGTGCCAGCAGTTTACCTGGGGCCAATAATGAAAAACTGTTTTTT. This chain connects TRBV28 to TRBJ1-4; perhaps TRBD1 as D (5 bases). The V end was cut by 2 bases, the J end by 4 bases, with 11 bases between. Germline CDR1 is MDHEN and CDR2 is SYDVKM. The CDR3 sequence is 15 residues long.

The CDR3 region is CASSPAGRSETQYF. The DNA of the CDR3 is TGTGCCAGCAGCCCCGCGGGGAGGTCGGAGACCCAGTACTTC. The chain links TRBV12-1 to TRBJ2-5; TRBD2, the D gene given by the table, was not confirmed from the DNA. TRBV12-1 is marked as a pseudogene. The CDR3 contains 14 residues.

There are many counts of this clone. Other DNA sequences of this sample code for an identical CDR3. The chain combines TRBV18 with TRBJ2-5; D remains ambiguous. V lost 2 bases and J lost 3, with 1 base in between. There are 11 residues in the CDR3. CDR1 is KGHSH, CDR2 LQKENI, per germline. This chain's CDR3 is CASSPKETQYF. As DNA, the CDR3 is TGTGCCAGCTCACCAAAAGAGACCCAGTACTTC.

The chain has TRBV10-3 and TRBJ2-5, with unresolved D. Trimming removed 5 bases from V and 3 bases from J, with 13 bases in between. CDR3 length: 14 amino acids. The germline CDR1 and CDR2 sequences are ENHRY and SYGVKD. DNA of the CDR3: TGTGCCATCAGTCCGTCGGAATATAAAGAGACCCAGTACTTC. It codes for CAISPSEYKETQYF.

This chain connects TRBV11-2 to TRBJ2-3; TRBD2 aligns across 7 bases. CDR1 is SGHAT, CDR2 FQNNGV, per germline. CDR3 length equals 15 residues. V gave up 3 bases and J gave up 3 bases; unmatched junction bases: 6. CDR3 amino acids: CASSFEGGPTDTQYF. The DNA of the CDR3 is TGTGCCAGCAGCTTTGAGGGAGGGCCGACAGATACGCAGTATTTT.

A note on this clone: The same CDR3 also results from other DNA sequences found in this sample. The chain joins TRBV5-1 to TRBJ2-7; D is undetermined. The length of the CDR3 is 14 residues. Trimming removed 0 bases from V and 0 bases from J, with 7 bases in between. CDR1 and CDR2 from the germline V gene are SGHRS and YFSETQ. The chain's CDR3 is CASSLEANSYEQYF. The CDR3 bases are TGCGCCAGCAGCTTGGAGGCTAACTCCTACGAGCAGTACTTC.

The rearrangement uses TRBV28 and TRBJ1-3; D may be TRBD1 (5 bases). Between the trimmed V and J ends, which lost 7 bases and 3 bases, there was a span of 10 bases. Germline CDR1 reads MDHEN; CDR2 reads SYDVKM. This CDR3 is built from 13 residues. In nucleotides, the CDR3 is TGTGCCAGCACTCGGGACTTTGGAAACACCATATATTTT. Translating gives CASTRDFGNTIYF.

The chain combines TRBV19 with TRBJ1-4; 7 positions agree with TRBD1. Germline assignment: CDR1 LNHDA and CDR2 SQIVND (reference sequence). This CDR3 has 13 amino acids. With V trimmed by 9 bases and J by 4 bases, 5 bases remained unmatched. CDR3 residues: CASSTGLNEKLFF. The CDR3 bases are TGTGCCAGCTCGACAGGGCTTAATGAAAAACTGTTTTTT.

The chain employs TRBV2 and TRBJ2-3; 14 nucleotides agree with TRBD2. J lost 3 bases, V lost 6 bases, and 5 bases had no gene match. CDR1 SNHLY and CDR2 FYNNEI come from the germline V gene. The CDR3 contains 16 residues. The CDR3 loop reads CASRQGLAGATDTQYF. The DNA of the CDR3 is TGTGCCAGCAGGCAGGGACTAGCGGGAGCAACAGATACGCAGTATTTT. The entire variable domain, with the rest obtained from reference TRBV2 and TRBJ2-3, is as follows: EPEVTQTPSHQVTQMGQEVILRCVPISNHLYFYWYRQILGQKVEFLVSFYNNEISEKSEIFDDQFSVERPDGSNFTLKIRSTKLEDSAMYFCASRQGLAGATDTQYFGPGTRLTVL.

The V call is TRBV7-8, the J call TRBJ2-2, with 8 bases that match TRBD2. The trim removed 4 bases at V and 0 bases at J, leaving 4 bases unmatched. This CDR3 spans 16 amino acids. Germline assignment: CDR1 SGHVS and CDR2 FQNEAQ. The CDR3 spells CASSSTSGPNTGELFF. In nucleotides, the CDR3 is TGTGCCAGCAGCTCAACTAGCGGCCCGAACACCGGGGAGCTGTTTTTT. Drawing the rest from reference TRBV7-8 and TRBJ2-2, the complete variable domain is GAGVSQSPRYKVAKRGQDVALRCDPISGHVSLFWYQQALGQGPEFLTYFQNEAQLDKSGLPSDRFFAERPEGSVSTLKIQRTQQEDSAVYLCASSSTSGPNTGELFFGEGSRLTVL.

The V gene is TRBV5-1, the J gene TRBJ2-5, with D possibly being TRBD2 (6 bases). V was clipped by 3 bases and J by 5 bases, with 11 bases between them. The germline V gene encodes CDR1 SGHRS and CDR2 YFSETQ. The CDR3 extends over 13 amino acids. CDR3 in DNA: TGCGCCAGCAGCTCGACGGAGGGGGAGACCCAGTACTTC. Translated, it gives CASSSTEGETQYF.

The chain employs TRBV11-3 and TRBJ2-2; weak D call: TRBD2 (6 bases). CDR1 SGHNT and CDR2 YENEEA come from the germline V gene. Trimming removed 5 bases at V and 1 base at J, with 14 bases between. The CDR3 covers 16 residues. The CDR3 DNA sequence: TGTGCCAGCAGCCCCGGACCGGGACTGAACACCGGGGAGCTGTTTTTT. This gives the protein CASSPGPGLNTGELFF. Full variable domain (outside the CDR3, taken from reference TRBV11-3 and TRBJ2-2): EAGVVQSPRYKIIEKKQPVAFWCNPISGHNTLYWYLQNLGQGPELLIRYENEEAVDDSQLPKDRFSAERLKGVDSTLKIQPAELGDSAVYLCASSPGPGLNTGELFFGEGSRLTVL.